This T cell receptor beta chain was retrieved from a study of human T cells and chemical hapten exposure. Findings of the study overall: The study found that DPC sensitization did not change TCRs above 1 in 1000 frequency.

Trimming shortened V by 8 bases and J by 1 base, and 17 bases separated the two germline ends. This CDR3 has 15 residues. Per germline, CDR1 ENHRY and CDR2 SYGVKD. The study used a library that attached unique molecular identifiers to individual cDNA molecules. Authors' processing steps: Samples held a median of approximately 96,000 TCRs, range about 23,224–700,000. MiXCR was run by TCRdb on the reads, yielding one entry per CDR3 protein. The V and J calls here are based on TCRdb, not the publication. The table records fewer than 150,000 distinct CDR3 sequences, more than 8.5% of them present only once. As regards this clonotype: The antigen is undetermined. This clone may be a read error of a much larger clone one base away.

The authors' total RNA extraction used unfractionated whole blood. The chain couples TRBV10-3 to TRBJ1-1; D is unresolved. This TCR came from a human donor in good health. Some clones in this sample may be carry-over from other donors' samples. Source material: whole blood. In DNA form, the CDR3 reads TGTGCCATCGGGAGTCCGGGCGAGGGGAACACTGAAGCTTTCTTT. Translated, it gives CAIGSPGEGNTEAFF.